There are a few counts of the clone carrying this TCR beta chain. The antigen is not known. These data belong to a study of CD8 T cells in ankylosing spondylitis. Germline CDR1 LNHNV, CDR2 YYDKDF (reference sequence). The ends were cut back, 3 bases at V and 5 bases at J, with 14 bases in the middle. The CDR3 runs 14 residues. The study, taken as a whole, reports: A CD8+ phenotype characterized the disease-linked clones, which were relatively rare in peripheral blood. Ankylosing spondylitis blood appeared to be characterized by a TCR beta motif of several highly homologous variants. Past research had described some motif variants in reactive arthritis synovial fluid and blood.

TCRdb re-analysed the 5' RACE reads in MiXCR, keeping a single row per CDR3 protein. There are a few hundred thousand distinct CDR3 sequences in the sample; about 18% occur only once, and under 45% lies in the top ten. The sample comprised blood, either unsorted or a sorted T cell fraction (not recorded which). The chain has TRBV15 and TRBJ2-7, with D perhaps TRBD1 (6 bases). This TCR came from a male donor with ankylosing spondylitis. As DNA, the CDR3 is TGTGCCACCAGCAGTTTAGGGGGACCGGACGAGCAGTACTTC. Its translation: CATSSLGGPDEQYF.